This T cell receptor (beta chain) is drawn from a study of patients and donors after allogeneic stem cell transplantation. TCRdb reprocessed the RT-PCR reads with MiXCR, giving one entry per CDR3 protein. This table has 900,000 to 1,000,000 distinct CDR3 sequences, about a sixth appearing once. The ends lost 5 bases at V and 6 bases at J; junction bases unmatched: 12. There are 15 residues in the CDR3. Germline assignment: CDR1 MNHEY and CDR2 SMNVEV (reference sequence). The specimen was blood, either unsorted or a sorted T cell fraction (not recorded which). V is TRBV27 and J is TRBJ2-7, with 8 bases that match TRBD2. This sequence originates from a human donor who was either an allogeneic HSCT recipient or a stem cell or donor lymphocyte infusion donor (not recorded which). It is not recorded whose cells these are; they may come from a transplant donor. The CDR3 nucleotides are TGTGCCAGCAGTCCACTAACTAGCGGACGAGGCGAGCAGTACTTC. Its protein product is CASSPLTSGRGEQYF.